These 27 T cell receptor beta chains came from one sample sequenced in a study of regulatory T cells in long-lasting Graves disease. Building the TCR beta libraries relied on iRepertoire HTBI primers, and CDR3 regions underwent Arm-PCR. Via MiXCR, TCRdb re-called the multiplex PCR reads, giving one row per CDR3 protein. The top ten clones hold 25% to 35% of a sample with a few hundred thousand distinct CDR3 sequences, less than 30% of them seen once. As to time point: persistent/refractory GD, antithyroid drugs over 5 years with positive TRAb. PBMCs were the source of the RNA used for TCR sequencing. Specimen: peripheral blood mononuclear cells (PBMCs), collected when the disease was refractory, from a patient treated with antithyroid drugs. Receptors originate from a woman between 40 and 55 years old with Graves disease.

In its sample, this clonotype was seen many times. V and J are TRBV28 and TRBJ1-2; D not resolved. V was cut by 5 bases and J by 4 bases, with 14 bases left in between. This CDR3 is built from 14 residues. Germline V CDR1 and CDR2: MDHEN, SYDVKM. This chain's CDR3 is CASSGDGRSYGYTF. CDR3 sequence (DNA): TGTGCCAGCAGTGGCGATGGCCGAAGCTATGGCTACACCTTC.

The chain couples TRBV10-1 to TRBJ2-2; D may be TRBD1 or TRBD2 (5 bases each). Germline-derived CDR1 and CDR2 are WNHNN and SYGVQD (reference sequence). Trimming shortened V by 1 base and J by 6 bases, and 12 bases separated the two germline ends. The CDR3 contains 15 residues. The CDR3 nucleotides are TGCGCCAGCAGTGAGTTGGGACCGCCGGCCGGGGAGCTGTTTTTT. It is translated as CASSELGPPAGELFF.

This clonotype has just a few counts. The chain recombines TRBV19 with TRBJ1-5; a weak D match, TRBD1 (5 bases). The germline V gene encodes CDR1 LNHDA and CDR2 SQIVND (reference sequence). This CDR3 has 14 residues. V shed 3 bases and J shed 3 bases, with 9 bases lying between them. The CDR3 sequence: CASSIGQDNQPQHF. In nucleotides, the CDR3 is TGTGCCAGTAGTATCGGACAAGACAATCAGCCCCAGCATTTT.

This chain uses TRBV28 with TRBJ2-3; 10 bases are shared with TRBD2. The V gene's germline CDR1 is MDHEN and CDR2 SYDVKM. V was clipped by 5 bases and J by 0 bases; unmatched bases: 14. The CDR3 sequence is 19 residues long. Here the CDR3 reads CASSPLYPPAGGSTDTQYF. The CDR3 DNA reads TGTGCCAGCAGTCCCCTATACCCCCCAGCGGGAGGGAGCACAGATACGCAGTATTTT.

J is TRBJ2-4 and V is TRBV18; D possibly corresponds to TRBD2 (5 bases). The CDR3 is 18 amino acids. V lost 3 bases to trimming and J lost 0 bases, with 18 bases between them. In germline, CDR1 is KGHSH, CDR2 LQKENI. This CDR3 is CASSPRGRADLAKNIQYF. CDR3 DNA sequence: TGTGCCAGCTCACCCCGCGGGCGGGCCGATCTAGCCAAAAACATTCAGTACTTC. Full variable domain (remainder filled in from reference TRBV18 and TRBJ2-4): NAGVMQNPRHLVRRRGQEARLRCSPMKGHSHVYWYRQLPEEGLKFMVYLQKENIIDESGMPKERFSAEFPKEGPSILRIQQVVRGDSAAYFCASSPRGRADLAKNIQYFGAGTRLSVL.

V and J are TRBV27 and TRBJ2-7, with 10 positions matching TRBD1. Germline CDR1 is MNHEY and CDR2 is SMNVEV (reference sequence). This CDR3 is built from 15 residues. Unmatched junction bases numbered 7, after V lost 3 bases and J lost 5 bases. The CDR3 DNA sequence: TGTGCCAGCAGTTTGACCGGGACAGGGGCCCACGAGCAGTACTTC. It codes for CASSLTGTGAHEQYF.

Concerning this clonotype itself: A much larger clone is a single base away; this may be a read error. The V call is TRBV29-1, the J call TRBJ1-2; a weak D match, TRBD1 (5 bases). This CDR3 region has 14 residues. Germline V gene sequence: CDR1 SQVTM, CDR2 ANQGSEA. The CDR3 loop reads CSVDPAGGIYRYTF. CDR3 in DNA: TGCAGCGTTGACCCTGCCGGGGGAATCTATCGCTACACCTTC.

This clonotype appeared many times. The chain recombines TRBV2 with TRBJ2-3; no reliable D call. V was pared by 6 bases and J by 2 bases, with 3 bases between. Germline V gene data show CDR1 as SNHLY and CDR2 as FYNNEI. The CDR3 contains 11 residues. The CDR3 region is CASSLTDTQYF. CDR3 nucleotides: TGTGCCAGCAGCCTCACAGATACGCAGTATTTT.

There are a few counts of this clonotype. This sequence joins TRBV5-1 and TRBJ1-4; D perhaps matches TRBD1 (5 bases). CDR3 size: 15 residues. Germline V gives CDR1 SGHRS, CDR2 YFSETQ. Trimming removed 4 bases at V and 2 bases at J, with 12 bases between. In DNA, the CDR3 is TGCGCCAGCAGCCTAGCAGGGTCGACTAATGAAAAACTGTTTTTT. This sequence encodes CASSLAGSTNEKLFF.

There are a few counts of this clonotype. The rearrangement links TRBV12-3 or TRBV12-4 to TRBJ2-2; 8 nucleotides line up with TRBD2. Losses at the gene ends were 4 bases for V and 2 bases for J; bases not matched to a gene: 6. This CDR3 has 16 amino acids. The CDR3 region is CASSSKREFNTGELFF. CDR3 DNA: TGTGCCAGCAGTTCTAAGCGGGAGTTTAACACCGGGGAGCTGTTTTTT.

This clonotype was seen repeatedly, ten times or more. The chain joins TRBV28 to TRBJ1-2; D might be TRBD1 (5 bases). V shed 1 base and J shed 7 bases, with 13 bases lying between them. Germline CDR1 MDHEN, CDR2 SYDVKM. CDR3 length equals 14 residues. CDR3 in amino acids: CASSLLSGIGGYTF. For the CDR3, the DNA is TGTGCCAGCAGTTTATTATCAGGGATTGGTGGCTACACCTTC.

This clonotype was detected only once. The chain is built from TRBV30 and TRBJ2-2, with D maybe TRBD1 (6 bases). CDR3 length equals 13 residues. The germline gives CDR1 GTSNPN, CDR2 SVGIG (reference sequence). Trimming shortened V by 4 bases and J by 5 bases, and 11 bases separated the two germline ends. CDR3 sequence (DNA): TGTGCCTGGAAAGGGGGTGGGACCGGGGAGCTGTTTTTT. Amino acids: CAWKGGGTGELFF. Drawing the rest from reference TRBV30 and TRBJ2-2, the complete variable domain is SQTIHQWPATLVQPVGSPLSLECTVEGTSNPNLYWYRQAAGRGLQLLFYSVGIGQISSEVPQNLSASRPQDRQFILSSKKLLLSDSGFYLCAWKGGGTGELFFGEGSRLTVL.

This clonotype was detected only a few times. The CDR3 here is CASSRGRNYEQYF. The CDR3 DNA follows: TGTGCCAGCAGCCGCGGACGGAACTACGAGCAGTACTTC. The chain is built from TRBV5-6 and TRBJ2-7; D gene uncertain. The CDR3 sequence is 13 residues long. With 4 bases removed from V and 3 bases from J, the gap between germline ends came to 11 bases. The germline CDR1 and CDR2 sequences are SGHDT and YYEEEE.

This clonotype was found many times. This chain connects TRBV27 to TRBJ1-2, with no clear D. This CDR3 has 14 residues. V lost 0 bases to trimming and J lost 7 bases, with 12 bases between them. Germline CDR1 MNHEY, CDR2 SMNVEV (reference sequence). The CDR3, as DNA: TGTGCCAGCAGTTTATCGAAGGGAATGGCTGGCTACACCTTC. Translated: CASSLSKGMAGYTF.

This clonotype was seen ten or more times. The chain combines TRBV20-1 with TRBJ2-7, with D perhaps matching TRBD1 (5 bases). Trimming left V 4 bases short and J 6 bases short, with 13 bases between. Germline CDR1 is DFQATT and CDR2 is SNEGSKA (reference sequence). CDR3 length: 12 amino acids. The CDR3 reads CSATAPRGEQYF. The CDR3 DNA reads TGCAGTGCTACGGCTCCTAGGGGCGAGCAGTACTTC.

The V gene is TRBV11-2, the J gene TRBJ2-1; weak D call: TRBD2 (5 bases). The CDR3 is 15 amino acids. V lost 1 base to trimming and J lost 5 bases, with 12 bases between them. From germline, CDR1 is SGHAT and CDR2 FQNNGV. The CDR3 protein is CASSLVGRENNEQFF. The CDR3 DNA reads as TGTGCCAGCAGCTTAGTGGGGAGAGAAAACAATGAGCAGTTCTTC.

The CDR3 DNA is TGTGCCATCAGGGCCGGGACAGGGTTTCAAGAGACCCAGTACTTC. Residues: CAIRAGTGFQETQYF. The V and J genes are TRBV10-3 and TRBJ2-5; 9 nucleotides line up with TRBD1. From germline, CDR1 is ENHRY and CDR2 SYGVKD. V lost 6 bases and J lost 2; bases outside the gene matches: 7. The CDR3 consists of 15 residues.

This clonotype was picked up many times. V usage is TRBV12-3 or TRBV12-4 and J usage is TRBJ2-4; D is uncertain. This CDR3 spans 14 amino acids. V was cut by 6 bases and J by 2 bases, with 11 bases left in between. The CDR3 sequence: CASRNLRSKNIQYF. The CDR3 bases are TGTGCCAGCAGGAATTTAAGGTCCAAAAACATTCAGTACTTC.

This clonotype was observed many times. This chain connects TRBV11-2 to TRBJ1-6; D not resolved. There are 13 residues in the CDR3. Trimming stripped 4 bases from V and 7 bases from J, with 8 bases between. The V gene's germline CDR1 is SGHAT and CDR2 FQNNGV. CDR3 in DNA: TGTGCCAGCAGCTATGGGAGGAATTCACCCCTCCACTTT. Its translation is CASSYGRNSPLHF.

The sample holds many counts of this clonotype. The rearrangement joins TRBV28 to TRBJ1-5, with D hard to call. Trimming stripped 3 bases from V and 4 bases from J, with 7 bases between. The CDR3 is made up of 13 amino acids. Germline assignment: CDR1 MDHEN and CDR2 SYDVKM. The CDR3 DNA follows: TGTGCCAGCAGTTTTCCAGGTAATCAGCCCCAGCATTTT. This codes for CASSFPGNQPQHF.

This clonotype appeared a single time. V is TRBV6-9 and J is TRBJ2-1; TRBD2 aligns across 10 bases. CDR1 MNHGY and CDR2 SVAAGI come from the germline V gene. This CDR3 contains 16 residues. With 2 bases clipped from V and 1 base from J, the junction kept 2 bases outside the gene matches. In DNA form, the CDR3 reads TGTGCCAGCAGTTATACAGCGGGAGGGTCCTACAATGAGCAGTTCTTC. This encodes CASSYTAGGSYNEQFF.

This clonotype was counted many times. The chain links TRBV5-6 to TRBJ2-5; 7 nucleotides agree with TRBD1. Germline V gives CDR1 SGHDT, CDR2 YYEEEE. The ends lost 5 bases at V and 0 bases at J; junction bases unmatched: 7. The CDR3 is 15 amino acids. CDR3 nucleotide sequence: TGTGCCAGCAGTCTAGGACAGGCCAACCAAGAGACCCAGTACTTC. Its protein product is CASSLGQANQETQYF. Supplemented by reference TRBV5-6 and TRBJ2-5, the full variable domain reads DAGVTQSPTHLIKTRGQQVTLRCSPKSGHDTVSWYQQALGQGPQFIFQYYEEEERQRGNFPDRFSGHQFPNYSSELNVNALLLGDSALYLCASSLGQANQETQYFGPGTRLLVL.

The rearrangement links TRBV19 to TRBJ2-2, with D perhaps given as TRBD1 or TRBD2 (6 bases each). CDR1 and CDR2 (germline): LNHDA, SQIVND (reference sequence). Trimming cost V 1 base and J 4 bases, with 13 bases left between them. CDR3 length equals 16 residues. For the CDR3, the DNA is TGTGCCAGTAGTATAGTAGGGGGGCTCGGCACCGGGGAGCTGTTTTTT. Its translation is CASSIVGGLGTGELFF. Complete variable domain (other parts from reference TRBV19 and TRBJ2-2): DGGITQSPKYLFRKEGQNVTLSCEQNLNHDAMYWYRQDPGQGLRLIYYSQIVNDFQKGDIAEGYSVSREKKESFPLTVTSAQKNPTAFYLCASSIVGGLGTGELFFGEGSRLTVL.

J is TRBJ1-2 and V is TRBV2, with TRBD1 matching 7 bases. This CDR3 has 14 amino acids. Per the germline V gene, CDR1 is SNHLY and CDR2 is FYNNEI. The V segment lost 6 bases and the J segment 4 bases; nucleotides outside the gene matches: 8. As DNA, the CDR3 is TGTGCCAGCAGACCATTAACAGGGGCCTATGGCTACACCTTC. Amino acids: CASRPLTGAYGYTF.

At least ten counts were recorded for this clonotype. V gene TRBV20-1 combines with J gene TRBJ1-6; D ambiguous. The CDR3 contains 17 residues. The V end was cut by 0 bases, the J end by 3 bases, with 15 bases between. CDR1 and CDR2 from the germline V gene are DFQATT and SNEGSKA (reference sequence). CDR3 residues: CSARDLRQDHYNSPLHF. For the CDR3, the DNA is TGCAGTGCTAGAGATTTGAGGCAGGATCACTATAATTCACCCCTCCACTTT.

This clonotype appeared a few times. The chain recombines TRBV14 with TRBJ2-5; D remains unclear. The CDR3 is 14 amino acids. Trimming stripped 0 bases from V and 6 bases from J, with 11 bases between. From germline, CDR1 is SGHDN and CDR2 FVKESK. This CDR3 is CASSQDSTQQTQYF. The CDR3 DNA reads TGTGCCAGCAGCCAAGATTCGACTCAACAGACCCAGTACTTC.

Many counts were recorded for this clonotype. The rearrangement joins TRBV15 to TRBJ1-2; weak D call: TRBD1 (5 bases). V was cut by 1 base and J by 3 bases, with 15 bases left in between. Germline V gives CDR1 LNHNV, CDR2 YYDKDF (reference sequence). The CDR3 has 16 amino acids. The CDR3 region is CATSRGRGGTDYGYTF. In nucleotides, the CDR3 is TGTGCCACCAGCAGAGGCCGGGGAGGGACGGACTATGGCTACACCTTC. The full variable domain, with the rest looked up from reference TRBV15 and TRBJ1-2, is DAMVIQNPRYQVTQFGKPVTLSCSQTLNHNVMYWYQQKSSQAPKLLFHYYDKDFNNEADTPDNFQSRRPNTSFCFLDIRSPGLGDTAMYLCATSRGRGGTDYGYTFGSGTRLTVV.